This T cell receptor beta chain was sequenced during a study of T cell responses to AZD1222 COVID-19 vaccine. The study's findings and limits: At 160-218 and 743-854, vaccine-associated CD4 TCRs were dominant, and they spanned spike. The study found Spike-specific TCR breadth and depth rose after two AZD1222 doses. Sampled repertoires all dated from after the peak T cell response.

Measured with immunoSEQ multiplex PCR; TCRdb has only the in-frame clones, and not every one. The data contain 130,000 to 150,000 clones, more than 75% of them singletons. Germline V gives CDR1 MGHDK, CDR2 SYGVNS. The ends were cut back, 5 bases at V and 0 bases at J, with 16 bases in the middle. This CDR3 has 17 residues. As concerns this clone: The target antigen is unknown.

Sequencing was performed on peripheral blood, taken on day 0 of MenACWY control vaccination. The TCR was taken from an adult in good health. The V and J genes are TRBV25-1 and TRBJ1-4; tentatively, D is TRBD1 (5 bases). The CDR3 region has the DNA TGTGCCAGCAGTCCCCAGGGAACGCAGTCAACTAATGAAAAACTGTTTTTT. Its protein product is CASSPQGTQSTNEKLFF.